This T cell receptor beta chain was sequenced for a study of early T cells in non-severe SARS-CoV-2 infection. Study findings and constraints: The matching step, a VDJdb search, favored anti-spike CD8 responses and missed private and CD4 specificities.

This clonotype was seen at least ten times. Its specificity is unknown. TCRdb used MiXCR to reprocess the 5' RACE reads, holding one entry per CDR3 protein. The data show 70,000 to 90,000 distinct CDR3 sequences, less than 11% seen once. This CDR3 is built from 14 residues. Trimming removed 7 bases from V and 11 bases from J, with 21 bases in between. Germline assignment: CDR1 SGHTA and CDR2 FQGTGA. The TCR originated in an adult who was a healthcare worker with PCR-confirmed SARS-CoV-2 infection or an uninfected control (not recorded which). The sequenced sample was whole blood, obtained at baseline. The V and J genes are TRBV7-3 and TRBJ2-1; perhaps TRBD2 as D (5 bases). The CDR3 protein is CASTLAPSSDKQFF. Here the CDR3 DNA reads TGTGCCAGCACCCTAGCACCCTCCTCGGATAAGCAGTTCTTC. The complete variable domain, with remaining parts taken from reference TRBV7-3 and TRBJ2-1, reads GAGVSQTPSNKVTEKGKYVELRCDPISGHTALYWYRQSLGQGPEFLIYFQGTGAADDSGLPNDRFFAVRPEGSVSTLKIQRTERGDSAVYLCASTLAPSSDKQFFGPGTRLTVL.